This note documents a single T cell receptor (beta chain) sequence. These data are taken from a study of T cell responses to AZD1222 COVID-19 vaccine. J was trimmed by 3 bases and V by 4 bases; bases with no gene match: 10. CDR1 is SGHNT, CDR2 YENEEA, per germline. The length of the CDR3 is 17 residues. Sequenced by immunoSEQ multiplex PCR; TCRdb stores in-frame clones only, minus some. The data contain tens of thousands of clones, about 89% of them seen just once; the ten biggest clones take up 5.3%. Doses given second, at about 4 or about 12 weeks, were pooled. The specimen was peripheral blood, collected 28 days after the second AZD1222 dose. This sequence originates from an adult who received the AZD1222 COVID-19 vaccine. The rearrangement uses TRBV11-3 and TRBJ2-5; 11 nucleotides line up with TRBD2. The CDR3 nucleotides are TGTGCCAGCAGCTCAGGCCGGCTAGCGGGAGGAGAAGAGACCCAGTACTTC. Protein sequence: CASSSGRLAGGEETQYF.